This TCR beta chain was captured by sequencing in a study of shared clonotypes between healthy human individuals. General study points: Non-shared clonotypes showed lower generation probabilities than clonotypes common to all four donors.

To note about this clone: The antigen is not known.

This CDR3 has 13 residues. The germline V gene encodes CDR1 SGHDN and CDR2 FVKESK. V gave up 1 base and J gave up 3 bases, with 6 bases separating them. Assay: immunoSEQ multiplex PCR; the TCRdb copy retains only in-frame clones and omits some. The sample shows about a million clones, 60% to 85% of them seen only once. This clonotype was obtained from a young man in good health. Sequenced sample: memory CD4+ T cells sorted from blood. The subset denotes: CD45RA-negative fraction. The chain employs TRBV14 and TRBJ1-2; no clear D. CDR3 DNA: TGTGCCAGCAGCCAAGTCATAGACTATGGCTACACCTTC. Residues: CASSQVIDYGYTF.